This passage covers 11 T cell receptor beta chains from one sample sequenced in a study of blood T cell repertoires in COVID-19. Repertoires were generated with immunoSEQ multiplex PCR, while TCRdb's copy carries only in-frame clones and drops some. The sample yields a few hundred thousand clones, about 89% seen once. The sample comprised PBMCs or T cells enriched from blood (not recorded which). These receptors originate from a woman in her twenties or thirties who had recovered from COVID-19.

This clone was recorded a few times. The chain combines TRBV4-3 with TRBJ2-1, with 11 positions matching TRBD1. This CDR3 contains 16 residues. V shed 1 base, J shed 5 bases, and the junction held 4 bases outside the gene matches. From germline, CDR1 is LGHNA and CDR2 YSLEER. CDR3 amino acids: CASSQVGDRGNNEQFF. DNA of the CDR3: TGCGCCAGCAGCCAAGTTGGGGACAGGGGGAACAATGAGCAGTTCTTC.

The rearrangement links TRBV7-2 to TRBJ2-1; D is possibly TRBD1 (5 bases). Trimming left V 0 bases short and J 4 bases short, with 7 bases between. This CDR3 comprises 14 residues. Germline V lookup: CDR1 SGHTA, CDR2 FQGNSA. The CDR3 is CASSLAQGYNEQFF. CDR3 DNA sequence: TGTGCCAGCAGCTTAGCCCAGGGTTACAATGAGCAGTTCTTC. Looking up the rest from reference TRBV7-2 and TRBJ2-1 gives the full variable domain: GAGVSQSPSNKVTEKGKDVELRCDPISGHTALYWYRQSLGQGLEFLIYFQGNSAPDKSGLPSDRFSAERTGGSVSTLTIQRTQQEDSAVYLCASSLAQGYNEQFFGPGTRLTVL.

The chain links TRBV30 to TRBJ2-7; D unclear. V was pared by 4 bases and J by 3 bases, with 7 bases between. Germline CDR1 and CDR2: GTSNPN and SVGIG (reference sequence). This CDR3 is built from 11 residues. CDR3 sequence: CAWKSLYEQYF. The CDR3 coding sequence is TGTGCCTGGAAAAGCCTCTACGAGCAGTACTTC. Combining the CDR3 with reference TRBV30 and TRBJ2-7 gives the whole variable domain SQTIHQWPATLVQPVGSPLSLECTVEGTSNPNLYWYRQAAGRGLQLLFYSVGIGQISSEVPQNLSASRPQDRQFILSSKKLLLSDSGFYLCAWKSLYEQYFGPGTRLTVT.

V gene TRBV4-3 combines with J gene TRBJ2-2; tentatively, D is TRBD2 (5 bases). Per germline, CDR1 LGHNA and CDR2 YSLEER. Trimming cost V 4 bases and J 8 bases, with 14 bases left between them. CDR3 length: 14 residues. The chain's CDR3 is CASSPGIPLGELFF. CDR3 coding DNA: TGCGCCAGCAGCCCCGGGATTCCGTTAGGGGAGCTGTTTTTT.

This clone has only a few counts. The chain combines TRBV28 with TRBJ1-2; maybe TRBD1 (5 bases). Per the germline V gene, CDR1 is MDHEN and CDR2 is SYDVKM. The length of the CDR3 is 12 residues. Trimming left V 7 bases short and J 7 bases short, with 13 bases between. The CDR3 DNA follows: TGTGCCAGCATCACGGGGGATGCTGGCTACACCTTC. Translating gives CASITGDAGYTF.

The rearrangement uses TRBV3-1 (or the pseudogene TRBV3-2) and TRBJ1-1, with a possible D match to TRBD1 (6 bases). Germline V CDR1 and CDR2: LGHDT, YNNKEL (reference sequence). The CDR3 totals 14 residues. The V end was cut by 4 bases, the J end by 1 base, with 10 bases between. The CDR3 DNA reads TGTGCCAGCAGCCTCATGGACAGGAACACTGAAGCTTTCTTT. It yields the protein CASSLMDRNTEAFF.

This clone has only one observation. The CDR3 sequence is CASSFRLGRVNQPQHF. CDR3 in DNA: TGTGCCAGCAGTTTTCGGCTTGGCAGGGTCAATCAGCCCCAGCATTTT. The chain links TRBV28 to TRBJ1-5, with D perhaps TRBD1 (5 bases). V lost 3 bases to trimming and J lost 3 bases, with 15 bases between them. Germline CDR1 and CDR2: MDHEN and SYDVKM. This CDR3 has 16 amino acids.

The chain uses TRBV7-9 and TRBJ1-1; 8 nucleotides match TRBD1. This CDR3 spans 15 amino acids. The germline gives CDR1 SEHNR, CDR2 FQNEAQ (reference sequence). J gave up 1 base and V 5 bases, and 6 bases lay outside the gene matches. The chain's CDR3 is CASSPPGQGNTEAFF. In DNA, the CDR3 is TGTGCCAGCAGCCCGCCCGGACAGGGGAACACTGAAGCTTTCTTT.

The DNA for the CDR3 is TGTGCCAGTAGTATTACTCCCTTTCGGGGGGGGAAAGAGACCCAGTACTTC. As protein: CASSITPFRGGKETQYF. The chain joins TRBV19 to TRBJ2-5, with 8 bases matching TRBD2. CDR1 and CDR2 (germline): LNHDA, SQIVND (reference sequence). Trimming removed 3 bases from V and 3 bases from J; junction bases left unmatched: 12. The length of the CDR3 is 17 residues.

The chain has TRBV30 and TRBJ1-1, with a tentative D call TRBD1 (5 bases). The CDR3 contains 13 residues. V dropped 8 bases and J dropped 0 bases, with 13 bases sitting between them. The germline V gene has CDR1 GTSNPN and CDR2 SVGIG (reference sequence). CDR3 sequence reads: CAGRQSLNTEAFF. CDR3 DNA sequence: TGTGCCGGAAGACAGTCCTTGAACACTGAAGCTTTCTTT.

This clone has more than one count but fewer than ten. CDR3 bases: TGTGCCAGTAGTATTGACGGGACAGGGAATTTGGGTGAGCAGTACTTC. It specifies CASSIDGTGNLGEQYF. The chain carries TRBV19 and TRBJ2-7; 9 nucleotides match TRBD1. Per the germline V gene, CDR1 is LNHDA and CDR2 is SQIVND (reference sequence). This CDR3 contains 16 residues. Trimming at V came to 3 bases and at J to 7 bases, leaving 13 bases not matched to a gene.